This T cell receptor beta chain was identified during a study of OX40 agonist ivuxolimab in advanced cancers. Study-level background: Patients took ivuxolimab, an agonistic anti-OX40 (CD134) antibody.

Between the trimmed V and J ends, which lost 2 bases and 2 bases, there was a span of 12 bases. Germline assignment: CDR1 MNHEY and CDR2 SVGAGI. CDR3 length: 15 residues. With autoimmune disease history or systemic immunosuppression, patients were excluded. Profiling relied on immunoSEQ multiplex PCR, and the TCRdb table lists in-frame clones only, not all of them. The data show fewer than 90,000 clones, around 90% seen once. The sequence derives from an adult with an advanced solid tumor such as melanoma, head and neck, liver or kidney cancer. Sample: CD4+ or CD8+ T cells sorted from blood, taken in a trial of the OX40 agonist ivuxolimab. The rearrangement joins TRBV6-5 to TRBJ1-1, with D possibly matching TRBD1 (5 bases). The CDR3 bases are TGTGCCAGCAGTTACGGTGGGACCCAAAACACTGAAGCTTTCTTT. Its translation is CASSYGGTQNTEAFF.